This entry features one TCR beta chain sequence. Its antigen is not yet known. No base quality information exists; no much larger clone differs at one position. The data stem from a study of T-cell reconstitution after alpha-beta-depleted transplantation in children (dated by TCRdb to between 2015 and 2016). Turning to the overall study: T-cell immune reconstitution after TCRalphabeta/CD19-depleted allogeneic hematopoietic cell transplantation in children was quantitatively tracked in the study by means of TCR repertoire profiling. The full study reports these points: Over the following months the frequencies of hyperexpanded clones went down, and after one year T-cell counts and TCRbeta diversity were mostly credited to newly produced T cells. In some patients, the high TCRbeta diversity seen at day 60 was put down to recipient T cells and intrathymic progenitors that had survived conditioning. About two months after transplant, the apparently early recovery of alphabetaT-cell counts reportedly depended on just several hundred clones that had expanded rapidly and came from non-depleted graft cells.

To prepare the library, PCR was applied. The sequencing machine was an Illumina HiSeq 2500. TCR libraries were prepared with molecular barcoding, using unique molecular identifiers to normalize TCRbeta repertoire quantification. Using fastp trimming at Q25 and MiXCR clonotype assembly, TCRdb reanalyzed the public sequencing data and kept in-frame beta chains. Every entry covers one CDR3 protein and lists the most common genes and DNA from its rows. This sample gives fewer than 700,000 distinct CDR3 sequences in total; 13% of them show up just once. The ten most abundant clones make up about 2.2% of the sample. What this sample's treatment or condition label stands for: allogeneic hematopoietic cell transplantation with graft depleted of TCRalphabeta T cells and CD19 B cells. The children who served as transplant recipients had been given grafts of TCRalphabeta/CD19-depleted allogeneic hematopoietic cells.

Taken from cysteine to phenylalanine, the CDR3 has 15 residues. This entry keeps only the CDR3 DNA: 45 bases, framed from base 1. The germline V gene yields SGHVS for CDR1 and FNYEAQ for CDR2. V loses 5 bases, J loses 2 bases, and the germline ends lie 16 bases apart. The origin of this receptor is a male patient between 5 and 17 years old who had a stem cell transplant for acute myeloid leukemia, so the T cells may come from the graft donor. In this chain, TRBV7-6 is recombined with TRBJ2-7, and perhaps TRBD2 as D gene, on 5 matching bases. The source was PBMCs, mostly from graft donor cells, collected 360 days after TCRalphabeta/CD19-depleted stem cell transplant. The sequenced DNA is TGTGCCAGCAGCGGCTTCCGGGAAGCGGCCTACGAGCAGTACTTC. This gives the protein CASSGFREAAYEQYF.